This TCR beta chain was captured in a study of blood T cells in healthy people across ages. Primed by a sample-barcoded 5' primer and a J-beta primer mix, a second PCR proceeded for about 7 to 11 cycles. Every molecule of cDNA carried a tag from a template-switch adaptor with 12 random nucleotides. Via MiXCR, TCRdb re-called the 5' RACE reads, giving one row per CDR3 protein. The sample has about 1.8 million distinct CDR3 sequences; 40% to 55% are singletons. General observations from the study: The study could not conclusively compare naive and antigen-experienced cells, given its unsorted PBMCs. A roughly linear age-dependent decrease characterized TCR beta diversity per million T cells.

Germline CDR1 DFQATT, CDR2 SNEGSKA (reference sequence). The CDR3 runs 17 residues. V trimming: 5 bases; J trimming: 5 bases; junction bases outside the gene matches: 18. Per sample, a minimum of 6.5 million PBMCs were isolated. With respect to this clonotype: Its specificity is unknown.

V gene TRBV20-1 combines with J gene TRBJ2-3; 8 bases map to TRBD2. This clonotype was sampled from a woman aged 40-49 years in good health. The sequencing input was blood. CDR3 sequence (DNA): TGCAGTGCTCCCAACCCGCCTTTGGCGGGGGGTGTAGATACGCAGTATTTT. The encoded protein is CSAPNPPLAGGVDTQYF.